This TCR beta chain was observed in a study of blood T cell repertoires in COVID-19. Study as a whole: Specimens from acute and convalescent COVID-19 originated in the United States, Italy and Spain. T cells, B-cell-depleted T cells, or PBMCs supplied cDNA or gDNA.

In the original analysis: Nucleated cell number was recorded as an estimate derived from reference gene primer amplification. Some clones are missing from TCRdb's copy, which holds only in-frame ones; the method was immunoSEQ multiplex PCR. V, J and clone size are those of that table, while D and trimming were read from the DNA. The sample lists fewer than 350,000 clones; just under 85% were seen once. The CDR3 runs to 16 residues. The J segment lost 2 bases and the V segment lost 0 bases, leaving 7 bases of the junction unmatched. CDR1 SGHDN and CDR2 FVKESK come from the germline V gene. The source material was peripheral blood. The rearrangement uses TRBV14 and TRBJ2-7; 7 bases match TRBD2. The TCR was taken from a woman aged 45-65 years with active or convalescent COVID-19. CDR3 amino acids: CASSQEWASGTYEQYF. Here the CDR3 DNA reads TGTGCCAGCAGCCAAGAATGGGCTAGCGGAACCTACGAGCAGTACTTC. The full variable domain, with the rest looked up from reference TRBV14 and TRBJ2-7, is EAGVTQFPSHSVIEKGQTVTLRCDPISGHDNLYWYRRVMGKEIKFLLHFVKESKQDESGMPNNRFLAERTGGTYSTLKVQPAELEDSGVYFCASSQEWASGTYEQYFGPGTRLTVT.